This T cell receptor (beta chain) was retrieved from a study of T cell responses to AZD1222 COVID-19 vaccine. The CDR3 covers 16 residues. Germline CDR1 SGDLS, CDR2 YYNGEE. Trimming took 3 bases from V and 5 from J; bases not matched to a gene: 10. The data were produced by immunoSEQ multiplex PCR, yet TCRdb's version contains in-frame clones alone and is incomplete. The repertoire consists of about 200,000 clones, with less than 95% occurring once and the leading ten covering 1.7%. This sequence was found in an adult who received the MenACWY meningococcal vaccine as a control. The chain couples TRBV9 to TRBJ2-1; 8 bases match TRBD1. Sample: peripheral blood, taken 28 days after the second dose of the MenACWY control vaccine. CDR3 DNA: TGTGCCAGCAGCGCCAAGATGGACAGGGAGGACAATGAGCAGTTCTTC. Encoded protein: CASSAKMDREDNEQFF.